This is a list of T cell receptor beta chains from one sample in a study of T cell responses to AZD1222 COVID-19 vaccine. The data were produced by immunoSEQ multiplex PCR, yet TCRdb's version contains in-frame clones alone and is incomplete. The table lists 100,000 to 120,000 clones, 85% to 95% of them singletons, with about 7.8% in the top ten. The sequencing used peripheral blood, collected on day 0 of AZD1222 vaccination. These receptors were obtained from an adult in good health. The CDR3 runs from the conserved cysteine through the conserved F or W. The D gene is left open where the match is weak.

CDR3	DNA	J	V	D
CASSSRDRIYEQYF	TGTGCCAGCAGTTCCCGGGACAGGATCTACGAGCAGTACTTC	TRBJ2-7	TRBV6-5	TRBD1
CASSAWDRQETQYF	TGTGCCAGCAGCGCTTGGGACCGCCAAGAGACCCAGTACTTC	TRBJ2-5	TRBV9	NA
CAIRDLGAGNTIYF	TGTGCCATCAGGGATTTAGGGGCTGGAAACACCATATATTTT	TRBJ1-3	TRBV10-3	NA
CASSQGAGGYEQYF	TGCGCCAGCAGCCAAGGAGCAGGGGGCTACGAGCAGTACTTC	TRBJ2-7	TRBV4-1	TRBD1
CASSTPVGNQPQHF	TGTGCCAGCAGCACCCCAGTGGGCAATCAGCCCCAGCATTTT	TRBJ1-5	TRBV7-9	NA
CASSQVSTGLSGYTF	TGTGCCAGCAGCCAAGTATCGACGGGGCTTAGTGGCTACACCTTC	TRBJ1-2	TRBV3-1/TRBV3-2	NA
CASSPDRSTYEQYF	TGTGCCAGCTCACCAGACAGGTCGACCTACGAGCAGTACTTC	TRBJ2-7	TRBV18	NA
CASGFSGNTIYF	TGTGCCTCGGGGTTCTCTGGAAACACCATATATTTT	TRBJ1-3	TRBV30	NA
CASSRDSLADTQYF	TGCGCCAGCAGCCGGGACAGCCTCGCAGATACGCAGTATTTT	TRBJ2-3	TRBV5-1	TRBD1
CASRRGQPGTGELFF	TGTGCCAGTAGAAGAGGACAGCCTGGGACCGGGGAGCTGTTTTTT	TRBJ2-2	TRBV19	NA
CAIQNGGAGQPQHF	TGTGCCATCCAAAACGGGGGGGCAGGTCAGCCCCAGCATTTT	TRBJ1-5	TRBV28	NA
CASSGIGSYEQYF	TGTGCCAGCAGTGGGATAGGGTCCTACGAGCAGTACTTC	TRBJ2-7	TRBV2	NA
CASSLMGQQGNQPQHF	TGCGCCAGCAGCCTAATGGGCCAACAGGGGAATCAGCCCCAGCATTTT	TRBJ1-5	TRBV4-1	TRBD1